The TCR beta chain under discussion was sequenced for a study of T-cell memory formation after mild COVID-19. Sample barcodes and UMIs were carried by the TCR alpha and TCR beta cDNA libraries that 5'RACE generated with constant-segment primers. TCRdb used MiXCR to reprocess the 5' RACE reads, holding one entry per CDR3 protein. The profile shows roughly 510,000 distinct CDR3 sequences, around 15% of them singletons. The V segment lost 6 bases and the J segment 1 base; nucleotides outside the gene matches: 6. The germline V gene encodes CDR1 MNHEY and CDR2 SVGAGI. The CDR3 runs to 15 residues. The sample taken for sequencing was PBMCs or a T cell subset sorted from them (not recorded which). The clonotype originates from an adult woman who had mild COVID-19 (a few samples of this study predate the infection). Cell type and time point are not known. The V call is TRBV6-5, the J call TRBJ2-1, with 7 positions matching TRBD1. The CDR3 spells CASSPRGNSYNEQFF. The DNA for the CDR3 is TGTGCCAGCAGCCCCAGGGGGAATTCCTACAATGAGCAGTTCTTC.